This TCR beta chain originates from a study of T-cell memory formation after mild COVID-19. TCRdb itself ran the 5' RACE reads through MiXCR, one entry per CDR3 protein. The repertoire has about 430,000 distinct CDR3 sequences, around 17% of them found once; the top ten carry 20% to 25%. This CDR3 has 14 amino acids. In germline, CDR1 is LGHDT, CDR2 YNNKEL (reference sequence). Trimming took off 0 bases at V and 7 bases at J, with 12 bases between the two ends. The clonotype originates from a man aged 18-30 years who had mild COVID-19 (a few samples of this study predate the infection). Cell type and time point are not known. J is TRBJ1-2 and V is TRBV3-1; the D gene is possibly TRBD1 (6 bases). The sequenced sample consisted of PBMCs or a T cell subset sorted from them (not recorded which). As DNA, the CDR3 is TGTGCCAGCAGCCAAGACCTGCCAGGGGCTGGCTACACCTTC. Translated, it gives CASSQDLPGAGYTF.